This T cell receptor beta chain derives from a study of metastatic and nonmetastatic thyroid tumors. By its share, this clone is medium-sized. Its antigen is as yet unknown. The CDR3 contains 14 residues. CDR1 is MNHNS and CDR2 is SASEGT in the germline V gene. V was pared by 2 bases and J by 2 bases, with 7 bases between. Each patient went into thyroid surgery without having received any treatment. Original processing methods: It was from CDR3 differences across clinicopathological groups that a distant-metastasis classifier for papillary thyroid cancer was built. Via MiXCR, TCRdb re-called the PCR reads. The V and J calls, along with clone size, are taken from TCRdb and not from the paper's own processing. The sample consists of tens of thousands of clones, under 25% of them appearing once. Study findings and constraints: Within blood and tumor, benign nodules reportedly had significantly lower TCR beta diversity than malignant thyroid tumors did.

The TCR comes from a female donor with papillary thyroid cancer or a benign thyroid nodule (not recorded which). Some clones in this sample may be carry-over from other donors' samples. The chain uses TRBV6-1 and TRBJ1-5, with D unclear. Sequencing input: blood. The CDR3 sequence is CASSELGGNQPQHF. The CDR3 DNA reads TGTGCCAGCAGTGAACTGGGAGGCAATCAGCCCCAGCATTTT.